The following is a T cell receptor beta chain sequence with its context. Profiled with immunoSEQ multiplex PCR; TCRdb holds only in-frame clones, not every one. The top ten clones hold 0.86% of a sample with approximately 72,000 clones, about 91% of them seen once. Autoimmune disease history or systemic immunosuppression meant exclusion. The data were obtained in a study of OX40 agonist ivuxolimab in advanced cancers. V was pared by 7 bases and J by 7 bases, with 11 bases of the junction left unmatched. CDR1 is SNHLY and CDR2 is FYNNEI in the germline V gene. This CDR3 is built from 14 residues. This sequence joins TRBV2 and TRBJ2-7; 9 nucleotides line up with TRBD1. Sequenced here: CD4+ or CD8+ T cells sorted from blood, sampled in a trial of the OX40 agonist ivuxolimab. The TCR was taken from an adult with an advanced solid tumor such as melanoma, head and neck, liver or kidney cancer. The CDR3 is CASNLEQGAGEQYF. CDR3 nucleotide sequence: TGTGCCAGCAATCTAGAACAGGGGGCGGGGGAGCAGTACTTC.